The sequence of this TCR beta chain was determined in a study of T-cell reconstitution after alpha-beta-depleted transplantation in children listed by TCRdb under 2016. Describing the broader study: T-cell immune reconstitution after TCRalphabeta/CD19-depleted allogeneic hematopoietic cell transplantation in children was quantitatively tracked in the study by means of TCR repertoire profiling.

To prepare the library, PCR was applied. TCRdb names Illumina HiSeq 2500 as the instrument used. Molecular barcoding was employed in the preparation of TCR libraries, with unique molecular identifiers being used to normalize TCRbeta repertoire quantification. The public reads were reprocessed in TCRdb via fastp at Q25 and MiXCR, keeping in-frame beta chains. A single entry per CDR3 protein holds the most common genes and DNA from its merged rows. The sample records about 540,000 distinct CDR3 sequences, about a quarter of which are singletons. The ten largest account for around a third of the sample. Details on this clonotype: This receptor's antigen is unknown. One base away there is no much larger clone; base qualities are not given.

V and J lose 3 bases and 6 bases, and a span of 10 bases separates them. Measured from the cysteine to the phenylalanine, the CDR3 is 13 residues long. The sequence is cut down to CDR3 DNA, 39 bases in frame from base 1. The germline V gene specifies SGHRS as CDR1 and YFSETQ as CDR2. Here is what the overall study found, with its caveats: Hyperexpanded clone frequencies declined over subsequent months; after one year, T-cell counts and TCRbeta diversity were mostly attributed to newly produced T cells. About two months after transplant, the apparently early recovery of alphabetaT-cell counts reportedly depended on just several hundred clones that had expanded rapidly and came from non-depleted graft cells. The high TCRbeta diversity at day 60 in some patients was ascribed to recipient T cells and intrathymic progenitors that had survived conditioning.

The label giving this sample's treatment or condition can be read as: allogeneic hematopoietic cell transplantation with graft depleted of TCRalphabeta T cells and CD19 B cells. Transplant recipients were children who received TCRalphabeta/CD19-depleted allogeneic hematopoietic cell grafts. The source of this sequence is a boy in the first two years of life with Wiskott-Aldrich syndrome, due to receive a stem cell transplant. The receptor chain draws on TRBV5-1 and TRBJ2-1; the D region possibly corresponds to TRBD2 (5 bases align). Source: PBMCs, taken before TCRalphabeta/CD19-depleted stem cell transplant. The CDR3 reads as follows: CASSYDGGNEQFF. The sequenced DNA is TGCGCCAGCAGCTACGACGGAGGCAATGAGCAGTTCTTC.